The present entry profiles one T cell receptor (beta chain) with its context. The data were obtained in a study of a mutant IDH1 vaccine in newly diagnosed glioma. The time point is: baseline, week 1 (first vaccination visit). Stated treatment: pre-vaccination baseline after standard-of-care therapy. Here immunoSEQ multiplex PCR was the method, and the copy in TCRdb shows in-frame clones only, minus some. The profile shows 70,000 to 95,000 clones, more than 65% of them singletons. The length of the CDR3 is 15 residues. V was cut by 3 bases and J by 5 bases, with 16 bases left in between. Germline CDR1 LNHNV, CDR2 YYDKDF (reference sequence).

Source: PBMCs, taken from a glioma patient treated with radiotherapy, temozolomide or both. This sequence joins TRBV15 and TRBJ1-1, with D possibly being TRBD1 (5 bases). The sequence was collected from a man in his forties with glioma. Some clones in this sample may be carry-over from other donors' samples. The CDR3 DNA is TGTGCCACCAGCAGGCCCCAGGGAAGAAGGACTGAAGCTTTCTTT. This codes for CATSRPQGRRTEAFF.